This TCR beta chain came from a study of control samples from healthy donors and cancer patients. This CDR3 has 14 residues. Trimming left V 1 base short and J 0 bases short, with 3 bases between. CDR1 and CDR2 (germline): SNHLY, FYNNEI. Produced via immunoSEQ multiplex PCR; TCRdb's table is partial and in-frame only. The sample includes approximately 170,000 clones, approximately 90% of them seen just once. The source of this sequence is a woman aged 30 to 39 in good health. Sequenced: blood. The V gene is TRBV2, the J gene TRBJ1-4; D uncertain. The CDR3 DNA follows: TGTGCCAGCAGTGAAGGATCAACTAATGAAAAACTGTTTTTT. Translation: CASSEGSTNEKLFF.